The source of this T cell receptor beta chain is a study of T cells in Graves' hyperthyroidism and ophthalmopathy. Clinical symptoms, serum thyroxine, TRAb, thyroid ultrasound and orbital computed tomography informed diagnoses. The blood sample dates from first hyperthyroidism diagnosis, preceding any ophthalmopathy symptoms. V was trimmed by 3 bases and J by 0 bases, leaving 12 bases between them. Germline V lookup: CDR1 SNHLY, CDR2 FYNNEI. The CDR3 has 16 amino acids. Amplification of TCR beta CDR3 regions used RNA as the template. A set of HTBI primers served as the primers for a first-round RT-PCR of the TCR CDR3. In TCRdb, the multiplex PCR reads were re-called with MiXCR into one record per CDR3 protein. The repertoire includes 690,000 or so distinct CDR3 sequences, 18% of them detected once, and approximately 15% sits in the top ten.

The specimen sequenced was blood. The clonotype comes from a woman in her 50s with Graves' hyperthyroidism that later progressed to Graves' ophthalmopathy. The gene calls are TRBV2 and TRBJ1-3; D unclear. As DNA, the CDR3 is TGTGCCAGCAGTGATTCGGTCCCCCGCTCTGGAAACACCATATATTTT. Amino acids: CASSDSVPRSGNTIYF.